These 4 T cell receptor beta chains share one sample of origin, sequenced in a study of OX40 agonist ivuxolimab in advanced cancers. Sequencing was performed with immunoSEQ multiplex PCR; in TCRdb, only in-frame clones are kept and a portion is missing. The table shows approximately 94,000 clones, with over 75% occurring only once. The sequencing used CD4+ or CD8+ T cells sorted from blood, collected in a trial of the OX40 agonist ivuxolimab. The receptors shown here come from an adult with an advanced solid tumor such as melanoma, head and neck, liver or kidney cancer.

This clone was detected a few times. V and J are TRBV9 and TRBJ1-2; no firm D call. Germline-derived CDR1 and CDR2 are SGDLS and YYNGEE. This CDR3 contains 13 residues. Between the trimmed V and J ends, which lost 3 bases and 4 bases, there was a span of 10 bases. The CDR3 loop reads CASSGGTVYGYTF. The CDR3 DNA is TGTGCCAGCAGCGGCGGTACCGTCTATGGCTACACCTTC.

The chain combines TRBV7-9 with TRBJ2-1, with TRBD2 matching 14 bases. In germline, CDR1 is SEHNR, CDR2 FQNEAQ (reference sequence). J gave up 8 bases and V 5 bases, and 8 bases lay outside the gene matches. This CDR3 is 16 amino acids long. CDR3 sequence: CASSEGLAGERDEQFF. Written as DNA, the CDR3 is TGTGCCAGCAGCGAGGGACTAGCGGGAGAAAGGGATGAGCAGTTCTTC. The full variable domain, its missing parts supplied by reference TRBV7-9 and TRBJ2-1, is DTGVSQNPRHKITKRGQNVTFRCDPISEHNRLYWYRQTLGQGPEFLTYFQNEAQLEKSRLLSDRFSAERPKGSFSTLEIQRTEQGDSAMYLCASSEGLAGERDEQFFGPGTRLTVL.

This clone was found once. CDR3 region: CASSLSGGNYGYTF. In nucleotides, the CDR3 is TGCGCCAGCAGCTTGTCTGGCGGAAACTATGGCTACACCTTC. The chain is built from TRBV5-1 and TRBJ1-2; D uncertain. The CDR3 covers 14 residues. CDR1 and CDR2 (germline): SGHRS, YFSETQ. V was clipped by 1 base and J by 2 bases, with 9 bases between them. The full variable domain, completed using reference TRBV5-1 and TRBJ1-2, is KAGVTQTPRYLIKTRGQQVTLSCSPISGHRSVSWYQQTPGQGLQFLFEYFSETQRNKGNFPGRFSGRQFSNSRSEMNVSTLELGDSALYLCASSLSGGNYGYTFGSGTRLTVV.

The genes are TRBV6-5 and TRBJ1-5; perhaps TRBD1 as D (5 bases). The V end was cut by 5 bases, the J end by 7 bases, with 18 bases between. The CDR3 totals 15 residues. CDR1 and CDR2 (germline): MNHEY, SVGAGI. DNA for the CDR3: TGTGCCAGCAGTCAAGACCGAACCTCAGGGCAGCCCCAGCATTTT. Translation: CASSQDRTSGQPQHF.